Presented here are 8 T cell receptor beta chains from one specimen sequenced in a study of shared clonotypes between healthy human individuals. Clones were sequenced by immunoSEQ multiplex PCR, and TCRdb holds only the in-frame ones, with some missing. The sample holds roughly 500,000 clones, 70% to 85% seen once. Sequencing input: PBMCs. The receptors originated from a middle-aged woman in good health. Some clones in this sample may be carry-over from other donors' samples.

This clone was observed many times. The rearrangement joins TRBV30 to TRBJ2-2, with D perhaps TRBD2 (5 bases). The CDR3 is 13 residues long. Trimming removed 5 bases at V and 5 bases at J, with 12 bases between. Germline CDR1 reads GTSNPN; CDR2 reads SVGIG (reference sequence). CDR3 sequence reads: CAWERPRTGELFF. The CDR3 DNA reads as TGTGCCTGGGAGCGGCCACGGACCGGGGAGCTGTTTTTT. Supplemented by reference TRBV30 and TRBJ2-2, the full variable domain reads SQTIHQWPATLVQPVGSPLSLECTVEGTSNPNLYWYRQAAGRGLQLLFYSVGIGQISSEVPQNLSASRPQDRQFILSSKKLLLSDSGFYLCAWERPRTGELFFGEGSRLTVL.

A word on this clone: A clone one base away is much larger, so this may be a read error. The chain carries TRBV4-3 and TRBJ1-1; 11 nucleotides agree with TRBD1. CDR1 is LGHNA, CDR2 YSLEER, per germline. This CDR3 region has 14 residues. With V trimmed by 8 bases and J by 5 bases, 7 bases remained unmatched. As DNA, the CDR3 is TGCGCCAGCGGCGACGGGACAGGGGGGACTGAAGCTTTCTTT. Protein: CASGDGTGGTEAFF.

CDR3 region: CASSIVRTGQETQYF. Written as DNA, the CDR3 is TGTGCCAGTAGTATAGTCCGGACAGGACAAGAGACCCAGTACTTC. The chain recombines TRBV19 with TRBJ2-5; TRBD1 aligns across 7 bases. This CDR3 contains 15 residues. V was clipped by 1 base and J by 2 bases; unmatched bases: 4. Germline V gives CDR1 LNHDA, CDR2 SQIVND (reference sequence). The full variable domain, rest sourced from reference TRBV19 and TRBJ2-5, is DGGITQSPKYLFRKEGQNVTLSCEQNLNHDAMYWYRQDPGQGLRLIYYSQIVNDFQKGDIAEGYSVSREKKESFPLTVTSAQKNPTAFYLCASSIVRTGQETQYFGPGTRLLVL.

This sequence joins TRBV5-1 and TRBJ2-7; D is perhaps TRBD2 (6 bases). Germline-derived CDR1 and CDR2 are SGHRS and YFSETQ. The CDR3 consists of 14 residues. V lost 2 bases to trimming and J lost 0 bases, with 9 bases between them. The CDR3 sequence: CASSFGGSSYEQYF. The CDR3 DNA reads TGCGCCAGCAGCTTTGGGGGGAGCTCCTACGAGCAGTACTTC.

This clone was seen repeatedly, ten times or more. This rearrangement joins TRBV9 to TRBJ1-1; D is perhaps TRBD1 (6 bases). The CDR3 length is 14 residues. Trimming left V 3 bases short and J 8 bases short, with 17 bases between. The germline gives CDR1 SGDLS, CDR2 YYNGEE. CDR3 DNA: TGTGCCAGCAGCGGCGGTGTGACAGGTGGGGAAGCTTTCTTT. Protein: CASSGGVTGGEAFF.

This clone was picked up a small number of times. In DNA form, the CDR3 reads TGCGCCAGCAGCGTAGTAGCGGGAGGGCAGAATGAGCAGTTCTTC. Translation: CASSVVAGGQNEQFF. The chain uses TRBV5-1 and TRBJ2-1, with 11 bases that match TRBD2. Germline assignment: CDR1 SGHRS and CDR2 YFSETQ. CDR3 length equals 15 residues. V lost 4 bases and J lost 7; bases outside the gene matches: 7.

Concerning this clone: Compared with germline, one end of the junction differs, possibly owing to a read error. CDR3 loop: CASSLAGNQGTQYF. For the CDR3, the DNA is TGTGCCAGCAGCTTAGCAGGGAATCAAGGGACCCAGTACTTC. The chain is built from TRBV7-2 and TRBJ2-5; D not resolved. Per the germline V gene, CDR1 is SGHTA and CDR2 is FQGNSA. The CDR3 spans 14 residues.

The chain joins TRBV4-1 to TRBJ2-7; 8 bases fit TRBD2. Germline assignment: CDR1 MGHRA and CDR2 YSYEKL. The CDR3 is made up of 17 amino acids. The V segment lost 3 bases and the J segment 4 bases; nucleotides outside the gene matches: 14. The chain's CDR3 is CASSQRAGTRVFYEQYF. As DNA, the CDR3 is TGCGCCAGCAGCCAGAGGGCCGGGACTAGGGTGTTTTACGAGCAGTACTTC.